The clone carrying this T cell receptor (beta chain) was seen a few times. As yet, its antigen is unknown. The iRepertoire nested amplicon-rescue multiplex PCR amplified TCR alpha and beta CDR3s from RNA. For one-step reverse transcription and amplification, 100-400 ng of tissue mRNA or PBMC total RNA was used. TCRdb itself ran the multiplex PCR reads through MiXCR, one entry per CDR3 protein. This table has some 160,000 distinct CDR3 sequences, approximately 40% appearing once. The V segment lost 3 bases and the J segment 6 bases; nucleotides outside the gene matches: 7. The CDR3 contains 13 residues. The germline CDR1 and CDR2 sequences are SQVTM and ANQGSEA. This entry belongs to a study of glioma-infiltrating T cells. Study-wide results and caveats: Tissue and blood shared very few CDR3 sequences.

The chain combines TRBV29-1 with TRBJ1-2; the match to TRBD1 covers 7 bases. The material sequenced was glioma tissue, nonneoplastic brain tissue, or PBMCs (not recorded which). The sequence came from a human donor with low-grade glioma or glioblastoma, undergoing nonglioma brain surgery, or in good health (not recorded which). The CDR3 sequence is CSVDRDRANGYTF. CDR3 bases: TGCAGCGTTGACCGAGACAGGGCCAATGGCTACACCTTC.